This record covers a single TCR beta chain. 60 Vbeta and 13 Jbeta primers were used in PCR. Only in-frame clones appear in the TCRdb table, and some are missing; sequencing was by immunoSEQ multiplex PCR. The sample has about 130,000 clones, around 70% seen once. This CDR3 comprises 14 residues. Germline V gives CDR1 MNHEY, CDR2 SMNVEV (reference sequence). V was pared by 7 bases and J by 6 bases, with 9 bases of the junction left unmatched. These data come from a study of cytomegalovirus exposure and HLA in healthy donors. Background on the study: Unique TCRs from HLA-typed donors, around 79 million of them, were held in an early data release.

This sequence originates from a human donor in good health. This chain links TRBV27 with TRBJ1-3; 7 nucleotides match TRBD1. Sequencing was carried out using PBMCs. The CDR3 nucleotides read TGTGCCAGCACCAGTCGGGACAGCCCAAACACCATATATTTT. Translating it yields CASTSRDSPNTIYF.